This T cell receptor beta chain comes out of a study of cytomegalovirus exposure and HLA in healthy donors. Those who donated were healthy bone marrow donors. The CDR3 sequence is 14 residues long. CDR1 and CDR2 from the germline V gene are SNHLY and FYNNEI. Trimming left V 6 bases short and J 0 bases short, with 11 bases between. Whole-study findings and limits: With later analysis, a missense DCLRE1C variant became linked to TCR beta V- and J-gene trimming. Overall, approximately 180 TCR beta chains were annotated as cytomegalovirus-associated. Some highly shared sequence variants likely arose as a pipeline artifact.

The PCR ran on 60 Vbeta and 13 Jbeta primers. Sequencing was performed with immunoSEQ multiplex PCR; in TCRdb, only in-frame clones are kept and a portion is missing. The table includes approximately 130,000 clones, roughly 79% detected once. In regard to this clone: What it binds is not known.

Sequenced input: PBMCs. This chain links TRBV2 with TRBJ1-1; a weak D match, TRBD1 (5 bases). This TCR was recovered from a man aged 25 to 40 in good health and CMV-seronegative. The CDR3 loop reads CASRSTDMNTEAFF. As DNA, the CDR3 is TGTGCCAGCAGGTCGACAGACATGAACACTGAAGCTTTCTTT. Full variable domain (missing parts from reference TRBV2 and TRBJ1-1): EPEVTQTPSHQVTQMGQEVILRCVPISNHLYFYWYRQILGQKVEFLVSFYNNEISEKSEIFDDQFSVERPDGSNFTLKIRSTKLEDSAMYFCASRSTDMNTEAFFGQGTRLTVV.